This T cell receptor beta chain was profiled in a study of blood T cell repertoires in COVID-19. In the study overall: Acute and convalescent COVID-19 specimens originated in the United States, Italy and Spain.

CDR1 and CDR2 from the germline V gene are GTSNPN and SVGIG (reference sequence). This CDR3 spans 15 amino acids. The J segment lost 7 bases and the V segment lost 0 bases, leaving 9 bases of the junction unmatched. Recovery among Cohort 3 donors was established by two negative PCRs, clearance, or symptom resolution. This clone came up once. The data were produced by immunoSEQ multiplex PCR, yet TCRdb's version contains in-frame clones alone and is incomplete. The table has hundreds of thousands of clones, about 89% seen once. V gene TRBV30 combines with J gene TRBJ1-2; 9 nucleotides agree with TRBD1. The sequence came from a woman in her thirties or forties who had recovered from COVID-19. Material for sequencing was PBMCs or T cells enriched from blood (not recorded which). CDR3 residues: CAWSVRPQGAGGYTF. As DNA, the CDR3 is TGTGCCTGGAGTGTACGTCCACAGGGGGCGGGTGGCTACACCTTC.